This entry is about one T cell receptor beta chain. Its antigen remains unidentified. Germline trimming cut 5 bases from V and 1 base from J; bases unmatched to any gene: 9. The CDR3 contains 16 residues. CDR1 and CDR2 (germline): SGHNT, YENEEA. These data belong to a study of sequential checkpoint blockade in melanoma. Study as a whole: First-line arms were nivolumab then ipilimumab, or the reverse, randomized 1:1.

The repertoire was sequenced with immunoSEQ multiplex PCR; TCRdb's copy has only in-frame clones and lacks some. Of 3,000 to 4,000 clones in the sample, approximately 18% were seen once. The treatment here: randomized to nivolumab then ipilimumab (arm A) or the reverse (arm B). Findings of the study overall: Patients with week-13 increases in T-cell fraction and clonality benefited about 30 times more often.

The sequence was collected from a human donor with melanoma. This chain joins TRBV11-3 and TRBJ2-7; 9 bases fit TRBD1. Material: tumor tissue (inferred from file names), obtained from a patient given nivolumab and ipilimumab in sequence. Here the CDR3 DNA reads TGTGCCAGCAGCACTCTCCCGGGACAGGGATCCTACGAGCAGTACTTC. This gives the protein CASSTLPGQGSYEQYF.